The rows below give T cell receptor beta chains drawn from one sample of a study of regulatory T cells in long-lasting Graves disease. TCRdb itself ran the multiplex PCR reads through MiXCR, one entry per CDR3 protein. Found here are hundreds of thousands of distinct CDR3 sequences, about 30% of them singletons; the top ten hold 40% to 50%. Sequencing used peripheral blood mononuclear cells (PBMCs), obtained when the disease was refractory, from a patient treated with antithyroid drugs. Receptor source: a female donor with Graves disease. The CDR3 runs from the conserved cysteine through the conserved F or W.

v_gene	j_gene	CDR3aa
TRBV20-1	TRBJ2-7	CSARRLDSSYEQYF
TRBV30	TRBJ1-6	CAWSAGQGNSPLHF
TRBV11-2	NA	CASSLEGGASYEQYF
TRBV12-3/TRBV12-4	TRBJ2-7	CASSSLREQYF
TRBV14	TRBJ1-2	CASSQDFVNSTF
TRBV20-1	TRBJ2-2	CSARGLGDTGELFF
TRBV6-1	TRBJ1-5	CASSPSTGQPQHF
TRBV11-2	TRBJ2-2	CASSFPSSGPNTGELFF
TRBV11-1	TRBJ2-7	CASSQTPGTGYEQYF
TRBV20-1	TRBJ1-5	CSAGLGGNQPQHF
TRBV19	TRBJ1-1	CASSIGGTGNTEAFF
TRBV20-1	TRBJ1-1	CSASAGWPNTEAFF
TRBV11-2	TRBJ2-5	CASSFGQGAQETQYF
TRBV6-9	TRBJ1-4	CASSYSGDEKLFF
TRBV20-1	TRBJ1-5	CSAHDRASPQHF
TRBV6-1	TRBJ2-7	CASSELGGRWYEQYF
TRBV28	TRBJ1-5	CASSLSDRGPVGNQPQHF
TRBV18	TRBJ1-1	CASSSNRVTEAFF
TRBV6-2/TRBV6-3	TRBJ1-5	CASSSMAGANNQPQHF
TRBV5-1	TRBJ2-7	CASSPGLAGASPYEQYF
TRBV29-1	TRBJ1-2	CSVVSGADYTF
TRBV6-2/TRBV6-3	TRBJ1-3	CASSSGDSGNTIYF
TRBV7-3	TRBJ1-6	CASSEEAANSPLHF
TRBV6-1	TRBJ1-1	CASRPTMSGRNAEAFF
TRBV18	TRBJ2-5	CASSPRTQETQYF